This T cell receptor (beta chain) was identified in a study of blood T cell repertoires in COVID-19. Study-level information: Samples taken during acute and convalescent COVID-19 were collected in the United States, Italy and Spain. PBMCs, B-cell-depleted T cells, or T cells provided the cDNA or gDNA that made up the material.

CDR3 length: 13 residues. Looked up from germline, CDR1 is SQVTM and CDR2 is ANQGSEA. Trimming removed 5 bases from V and 5 bases from J, with 12 bases in between. Some clones are missing from TCRdb's copy, which holds only in-frame ones; the method was immunoSEQ multiplex PCR. The repertoire holds about 99,000 clones, with more than 85% as singletons. The chain is built from TRBV29-1 and TRBJ2-2; D might be TRBD1 (5 bases). The sequence was obtained from a human donor in a cohort sampled during active COVID-19. Sequenced material: peripheral blood. Here the CDR3 reads CSVTSGWTGELFF. The CDR3 nucleotides read TGCAGCGTTACCTCAGGGTGGACCGGGGAGCTGTTTTTT.